These 26 T cell receptor beta chains share one sample of origin, sequenced in a study of cytomegalovirus exposure and HLA in healthy donors. Only in-frame clones appear in the TCRdb table, and some are missing; sequencing was by immunoSEQ multiplex PCR. Seen here are fewer than 200,000 clones, about 96% observed once, and the top ten hold approximately 1%. Material for sequencing was PBMCs. The source of these receptors is a woman between 18 and 30 years old in good health and CMV-seronegative.

The V and J genes are TRBV5-1 and TRBJ1-1, with 12 bases matching TRBD1. The germline V gene has CDR1 SGHRS and CDR2 YFSETQ. The V segment lost 0 bases and the J segment 4 bases; nucleotides outside the gene matches: 1. This CDR3 has 15 amino acids. Here the CDR3 reads CASSLVGQGATEAFF. CDR3 sequence (DNA): TGCGCCAGCAGCTTGGTGGGACAGGGGGCCACTGAAGCTTTCTTT.

The chain links TRBV4-3 to TRBJ2-5; 7 bases agree with TRBD1. In germline, CDR1 is LGHNA, CDR2 YSLEER. This CDR3 spans 14 amino acids. The J segment lost 5 bases and the V segment lost 4 bases, leaving 7 bases of the junction unmatched. DNA for the CDR3: TGCGCCAGCAGCCGGGACAGCGGTCGGGAGACCCAGTACTTC. It translates to CASSRDSGRETQYF.

The J gene is TRBJ1-5, the V gene TRBV7-2; 7 bases match TRBD1. This CDR3 contains 16 residues. V shed 1 base, J shed 4 bases, and the junction held 7 bases outside the gene matches. Germline lookup yields CDR1 SGHTA and CDR2 FQGNSA. In nucleotides, the CDR3 is TGTGCCAGCAGCTTAGAAGGAGGGGGCAGAAATCAGCCCCAGCATTTT. This codes for CASSLEGGGRNQPQHF. The complete variable domain, with remaining parts taken from reference TRBV7-2 and TRBJ1-5, reads GAGVSQSPSNKVTEKGKDVELRCDPISGHTALYWYRQSLGQGLEFLIYFQGNSAPDKSGLPSDRFSAERTGGSVSTLTIQRTQQEDSAVYLCASSLEGGGRNQPQHFGDGTRLSIL.

The V gene is TRBV18, the J gene TRBJ2-2; 8 nucleotides line up with TRBD2. The CDR3 spans 16 residues. CDR1 KGHSH and CDR2 LQKENI come from the germline V gene. Losses at the gene ends were 3 bases for V and 7 bases for J; bases not matched to a gene: 10. The CDR3 spells CASSPSARGGHGELFF. CDR3 nucleotide sequence: TGTGCCAGCTCACCCTCGGCTCGGGGGGGCCACGGGGAGCTGTTTTTT.

The chain recombines TRBV6-1 with TRBJ2-2; a weak D match, TRBD1 (5 bases). The CDR3 runs 11 residues. Per the germline V gene, CDR1 is MNHNS and CDR2 is SASEGT. V was clipped by 7 bases and J by 8 bases, with 8 bases between them. Here the CDR3 reads CASTRTGELFF. In DNA, the CDR3 is TGTGCCAGCACCCGGACAGGGGAGCTGTTTTTT.

Here the CDR3 reads CSVSGLRNINTGELFF. The CDR3 region has the DNA TGCAGCGTTTCAGGGCTCCGTAATATTAACACCGGGGAGCTGTTTTTT. This sequence joins TRBV29-1 and TRBJ2-2; possible D gene TRBD1, 5 bases. This CDR3 is 16 amino acids long. V dropped 5 bases and J dropped 2 bases, with 18 bases sitting between them. From germline, CDR1 is SQVTM and CDR2 ANQGSEA.

The genes are TRBV14 and TRBJ1-6; 9 bases agree with TRBD1. The CDR3 is made up of 15 amino acids. J lost 9 bases, V lost 4 bases, and 7 bases had no gene match. The V gene's germline CDR1 is SGHDN and CDR2 FVKESK. CDR3 nucleotide sequence: TGTGCCAGCAGCCTCCGGGACAGGGTGATTTCACCCCTCCACTTT. Translated, it gives CASSLRDRVISPLHF.

The chain is built from TRBV7-2 and TRBJ2-1; 8 bases match TRBD1. Looked up from germline, CDR1 is SGHTA and CDR2 is FQGNSA. This CDR3 has 16 amino acids. V trimming: 2 bases; J trimming: 4 bases; junction bases outside the gene matches: 7. CDR3 loop: CASSLYQGAQYNEQFF. CDR3 coding DNA: TGTGCCAGCAGCTTATATCAGGGGGCGCAGTACAATGAGCAGTTCTTC.

The chain recombines TRBV18 with TRBJ1-2; 9 positions agree with TRBD1. After removal of 3 bases from V and 4 bases from J, the junction contained 9 bases not matched to a gene. CDR3 length: 16 residues. The germline V gene encodes CDR1 KGHSH and CDR2 LQKENI. The CDR3 is CASSPPGQGIPYGYTF. The CDR3 region has the DNA TGTGCCAGCTCACCTCCGGGACAGGGAATTCCCTATGGCTACACCTTC.

The CDR3 is CASSDARGETQYF. Here the CDR3 DNA reads TGTGCCAGCAGTGATGCTAGGGGTGAGACCCAGTACTTC. J is TRBJ2-5 and V is TRBV2, with a weak D call TRBD1 (5 bases). Trimming pared 3 bases from V and 5 bases from J, leaving 10 bases between. The germline gives CDR1 SNHLY, CDR2 FYNNEI. CDR3 length: 13 amino acids.

The V call is TRBV15, the J call TRBJ1-1; a possible D gene is TRBD1 (5 bases). The germline V gene has CDR1 LNHNV and CDR2 YYDKDF (reference sequence). The CDR3 loop spans 13 amino acids. The V end lost 9 bases, the J end lost 1 base, and 12 bases lay between the germline ends. DNA of the CDR3: TGTGCCACAGCGGGACGGTCGAACACTGAAGCTTTCTTT. Translation gives CATAGRSNTEAFF.

This rearrangement joins TRBV6-5 to TRBJ1-2; TRBD1 matches 7 bases. The ends lost 4 bases at V and 2 bases at J; junction bases unmatched: 10. The CDR3 contains 16 residues. The germline V gene encodes CDR1 MNHEY and CDR2 SVGAGI. CDR3 DNA sequence: TGTGCCAGCAGTTCGACAGGGTATGAGGAAAACTATGGCTACACCTTC. This encodes CASSSTGYEENYGYTF.

The rearrangement uses TRBV29-1 and TRBJ1-2; D gene unclear. V lost 7 bases to trimming and J lost 6 bases, with 12 bases between them. Germline loops: CDR1 SQVTM, CDR2 ANQGSEA. The CDR3 length is 11 residues. As DNA, the CDR3 is TGCAGCGCAGCCACAGAAAATGGCTACACCTTC. This encodes CSAATENGYTF.

The chain joins TRBV9 to TRBJ1-5; TRBD1 might be the D (6 bases). Trimming stripped 3 bases from V and 6 bases from J, with 22 bases between. The CDR3 spans 17 residues. CDR1 is SGDLS and CDR2 is YYNGEE in the germline V gene. The CDR3 coding sequence is TGTGCCAGCAGCGAGGGGGGCGGGGGAGGCGGCACTCAGCCCCAGCATTTT. It translates to CASSEGGGGGGTQPQHF.

This rearrangement joins TRBV11-2 to TRBJ2-1, with D possibly TRBD2 on 6 matching bases. This CDR3 is 15 amino acids long. The V end lost 1 base, the J end lost 3 bases, and 10 bases lay between the germline ends. CDR1 is SGHAT, CDR2 FQNNGV, per germline. The CDR3 nucleotides read TGTGCCAGCAGCTTAGGGGGCGGGGTCTACAATGAGCAGTTCTTC. The encoded protein is CASSLGGGVYNEQFF. Supplemented by reference TRBV11-2 and TRBJ2-1, the full variable domain reads EAGVAQSPRYKIIEKRQSVAFWCNPISGHATLYWYQQILGQGPKLLIQFQNNGVVDDSQLPKDRFSAERLKGVDSTLKIQPAKLEDSAVYLCASSLGGGVYNEQFFGPGTRLTVL.

This sequence joins TRBV19 and TRBJ1-4; 7 bases map to TRBD1. J lost 7 bases, V lost 5 bases, and 13 bases had no gene match. Germline V CDR1 and CDR2: LNHDA, SQIVND (reference sequence). The CDR3 is made up of 16 amino acids. CDR3 DNA: TGTGCCAGTAGTCTCGGACAGGCTTTTGGTAGTGAAAAACTGTTTTTT. Its protein product is CASSLGQAFGSEKLFF. The variable domain in full, with the rest retrieved from reference TRBV19 and TRBJ1-4, is DGGITQSPKYLFRKEGQNVTLSCEQNLNHDAMYWYRQDPGQGLRLIYYSQIVNDFQKGDIAEGYSVSREKKESFPLTVTSAQKNPTAFYLCASSLGQAFGSEKLFFGSGTQLSVL.

J is TRBJ1-5 and V is TRBV19; 7 nucleotides match TRBD1. Losses at the gene ends were 8 bases for V and 3 bases for J; bases not matched to a gene: 4. The germline V gene has CDR1 LNHDA and CDR2 SQIVND (reference sequence). This CDR3 contains 13 residues. CDR3 sequence: CASAGTDNQPQHF. CDR3 coding DNA: TGTGCCAGTGCTGGGACAGACAATCAGCCCCAGCATTTT.

The J gene is TRBJ1-1, the V gene TRBV7-2; D gene ambiguous. The germline V gene encodes CDR1 SGHTA and CDR2 FQGNSA. This CDR3 contains 13 residues. Trimming cost V 0 bases and J 5 bases, with 7 bases left between them. CDR3 sequence: CASSLAGVTEAFF. The CDR3 region has the DNA TGTGCCAGCAGCTTAGCCGGGGTAACTGAAGCTTTCTTT.

This chain links TRBV5-5 with TRBJ2-7, with TRBD1 identical over 8 bases. From germline, CDR1 is SGHKS and CDR2 YYEKEE (reference sequence). The CDR3 is 14 residues long. J was trimmed by 2 bases and V by 4 bases; bases with no gene match: 5. This chain's CDR3 is CASSPRDRTYEQYF. The CDR3 nucleotides read TGTGCCAGCAGCCCTCGGGACAGGACCTACGAGCAGTACTTC.

The chain has TRBV4-1 and TRBJ2-3; TRBD1 agrees at 7 bases. The V gene end was trimmed by 0 bases and the J gene end by 3 bases; junction bases not matched to a gene: 6. Germline V CDR1 and CDR2: MGHRA, YSYEKL. There are 16 residues in the CDR3. The DNA of the CDR3 is TGCGCCAGCAGCCAAGAGCTTGTCAGGGGGACAGATACGCAGTATTTT. Translating gives CASSQELVRGTDTQYF.

The gene calls are TRBV5-4 and TRBJ2-5, with a weak D call TRBD1 (6 bases). Germline CDR1 SGHNT, CDR2 YYREEE (reference sequence). This CDR3 is built from 15 residues. The V end was cut by 2 bases, the J end by 4 bases, with 15 bases between. CDR3 residues: CASSFAGDRPETQYF. The DNA of the CDR3 is TGTGCCAGCAGCTTTGCAGGGGATCGTCCAGAGACCCAGTACTTC.

The rearrangement links TRBV18 to TRBJ2-5, with D uncertain. The CDR3 is made up of 13 amino acids. The V end lost 3 bases, the J end lost 5 bases, and 10 bases lay between the germline ends. Germline CDR1 is KGHSH and CDR2 is LQKENI. The chain's CDR3 is CASSPGVLETQYF. In DNA form, the CDR3 reads TGTGCCAGCTCACCCGGTGTTTTGGAGACCCAGTACTTC.

The V and J genes are TRBV2 and TRBJ1-5; possible D gene TRBD1, 6 bases. V shed 7 bases and J shed 7 bases, with 23 bases lying between them. From germline, CDR1 is SNHLY and CDR2 FYNNEI. The CDR3 sequence is 16 residues long. The CDR3 coding sequence is TGTGCCAGCACCGAGGCCCCACAGGGAACCAGCCAGCCCCAGCATTTT. Residues: CASTEAPQGTSQPQHF.

The CDR3 DNA is TGCGCCAGCAGCCAAGATGGGGGGGACACCATATATTTT. Protein sequence: CASSQDGGDTIYF. J is TRBJ1-3 and V is TRBV4-1, with D tentatively TRBD1 (5 bases). The germline CDR1 and CDR2 sequences are MGHRA and YSYEKL. The CDR3 extends over 13 amino acids. V was pared by 0 bases and J by 8 bases, with 8 bases between.

V is TRBV5-4 and J is TRBJ2-3, with 7 bases fitting TRBD2. From germline, CDR1 is SGHNT and CDR2 YYREEE (reference sequence). Germline trimming cut 3 bases from V and 2 bases from J; bases unmatched to any gene: 12. The CDR3 totals 17 residues. CDR3 DNA: TGTGCCAGCAGCTCTGCCGCGATAGCGGGTTACACAGATACGCAGTATTTT. Protein sequence: CASSSAAIAGYTDTQYF.

CDR3 sequence reads: CASSSTGTVSLFF. Written as DNA, the CDR3 is TGTGCCAGTAGTTCCACCGGGACAGTAAGCTTATTCTTT. The chain uses TRBV19 and TRBJ1-1, with 7 positions matching TRBD1. V gave up 5 bases and J gave up 14 bases; unmatched junction bases: 14. The CDR3 sequence is 13 residues long. Germline V gene lookup returns CDR1 LNHDA and CDR2 SQIVND (reference sequence).